The entry below gives a single T cell receptor (beta chain) sequence along with its context. Its target is unknown. The data were obtained in a study of T cells after posttransplantation cyclophosphamide. V lost 5 bases to trimming and J lost 2 bases, with 13 bases between them. CDR3 size: 14 residues. Germline CDR1 and CDR2: MNHNS and SASEGT. Treatment was busulfan-fludarabine conditioning, a marrow graft, and cyclophosphamide on days +3 and +4. Only in-frame clones appear in the TCRdb table, and some are missing; sequencing was by immunoSEQ multiplex PCR. The repertoire holds tens of thousands of clones, with roughly 78% as singletons. General observations from the study: Tissue-infiltrating T cells from skin or gut overlapped little with blood T cells.

This TCR derives from a female patient between 40 and 50 years old who received an allogeneic stem cell transplant from a related donor, was CMV-positive, and had no GVHD. Some T cells may have originated in the graft donor. The chain carries TRBV6-1 and TRBJ2-7; D not certain. The source was CD4+ T cells sorted from blood, collected roughly 2,000 days after a stem cell transplant with posttransplant cyclophosphamide. CDR3 protein: CASSLLADTYEQYF. The CDR3, as DNA: TGTGCCAGCAGTCTCTTGGCCGACACCTACGAGCAGTACTTC.